A single sample is the source of the 8 T cell receptor beta chains below, sequenced in a study of T cells in Graves' hyperthyroidism and ophthalmopathy (dated by TCRdb to the late 2010s). The library relied on multiplex PCR. Sequencing was performed on an Illumina HiSeq 2000. The TCR beta CDR3 regions were amplified from RNA transcripts. The TCR CDR3 was subjected to a first round of RT-PCR using the HTBI primer set and the Qiagen OneStep RT-PCR kit. TCRdb passed the public sequencing reads through fastp at Q25 and MiXCR, retaining productive beta sequences. Identical CDR3 proteins give one entry, which carries the most common genes and DNA. Across this sample there are around 260,000 distinct CDR3 sequences, with around a quarter seen only once. The ten largest clones add up to over 25% of the sample. The sample taken for sequencing was blood. The receptor source for this set is a man in his forties with Graves' hyperthyroidism that later progressed to Graves' ophthalmopathy.

This clonotype appeared many times. This chain joins TRBV11-2 and TRBJ2-5; D is undetermined. The germline V gene encodes CDR1 SGHAT and CDR2 FQNNGV. The CDR3 length is 13 residues. V dropped 3 bases and J dropped 5 bases, with 10 bases sitting between them. Here the CDR3 reads CASSLLHGETQYF. The CDR3 DNA reads as TGTGCCAGCAGCTTGCTTCATGGGGAGACCCAGTACTTC.

This clonotype was counted ten times or more. The chain combines TRBV24-1 with TRBJ1-2; perhaps TRBD1 as D (5 bases). Germline assignment: CDR1 KGHDR and CDR2 SFDVKD. Trimming removed 5 bases from V and 6 bases from J, with 15 bases in between. CDR3 size: 14 residues. CDR3 DNA: TGTGCCACCAGTGTTGGGGGGAGTAGCGATGGCTACACCTTC. Translating gives CATSVGGSSDGYTF.

The genes are TRBV28 and TRBJ2-1; D is unclear. Germline loops: CDR1 MDHEN, CDR2 SYDVKM. The CDR3 runs 14 residues. V dropped 2 bases and J dropped 0 bases, with 5 bases sitting between them. For the CDR3, the DNA is TGTGCCAGCAGTTTAACGCCCTCCTACAATGAGCAGTTCTTC. This sequence encodes CASSLTPSYNEQFF.

In this sample, this clonotype turned up a few times. Here the CDR3 DNA reads TGTGCCAGCAGACTGGGACAGGGACATGGCTACACCTTC. It encodes CASRLGQGHGYTF. V usage is TRBV12-3 or TRBV12-4 and J usage is TRBJ1-2; 9 bases map to TRBD1. The CDR3 extends over 13 amino acids. J lost 6 bases, V lost 6 bases, and 5 bases had no gene match.

The sample holds many counts of this clonotype. The genes are TRBV28 and TRBJ1-1, with D perhaps TRBD1 (6 bases). The CDR3 runs to 13 residues. Germline V CDR1 and CDR2: MDHEN, SYDVKM. With 5 bases removed from V and 4 bases from J, the gap between germline ends came to 11 bases. CDR3 sequence (DNA): TGTGCCAGCAGTGTACAGGGTCTCACTGAAGCTTTCTTT. This gives the protein CASSVQGLTEAFF.

In its sample, this clonotype was seen many times. The gene calls are TRBV6-1 and TRBJ1-2, with D unresolved. Trimming left V 4 bases short and J 4 bases short, with 13 bases between. Germline CDR1 is MNHNS and CDR2 is SASEGT. The CDR3 runs 14 residues. The CDR3 DNA follows: TGTGCCAGCAGTGGTTTCGGTTCAGGCTATGGCTACACCTTC. It translates to CASSGFGSGYGYTF.

This clonotype was detected a few times. The chain is built from TRBV6-1 and TRBJ2-5; TRBD2 aligns across 8 bases. There are 15 residues in the CDR3. Germline assignment: CDR1 MNHNS and CDR2 SASEGT. The J segment lost 2 bases and the V segment lost 11 bases, leaving 13 bases of the junction unmatched. This CDR3 is CAGARGDITQETQYF. CDR3 coding DNA: TGTGCCGGGGCGCGGGGGGACATCACTCAAGAGACCCAGTACTTC.

This clonotype was recorded at least ten times. This chain uses TRBV6-2 or TRBV6-3 with TRBJ2-5, with TRBD2 identical over 13 bases. Germline values: CDR1 MNHEY, CDR2 SVGEGT. The CDR3 contains 16 residues. With 8 bases clipped from V and 0 bases from J, the junction kept 6 bases outside the gene matches. CDR3 in amino acids: CASGRGTSGDQETQYF. The CDR3 DNA reads as TGTGCCAGCGGAAGGGGGACTAGCGGGGACCAAGAGACCCAGTACTTC.